The entry below gives a single T cell receptor beta chain sequence along with its context. Antigen specificity is unknown. The data derive from a study of OX40 agonist ivuxolimab in advanced cancers. As for the study in general: Patients received the agonistic anti-OX40 (CD134) antibody ivuxolimab. Cancers in dose escalation were hepatocellular, melanoma, renal cell and head and neck.

The repertoire was sequenced with immunoSEQ multiplex PCR; TCRdb's copy has only in-frame clones and lacks some. The sample has 77,000 or so clones, approximately 92% seen once; the top ten hold roughly a tenth. There are 15 residues in the CDR3. V gave up 4 bases and J gave up 0 bases, with 14 bases separating them. CDR1 and CDR2 (germline): SGHRS, YFSETQ. Study results and limitations: It was also the case that some nonresponders had low normalized T-cell clonal expansion. Antigen targets of the expanded peripheral T cells went undetermined.

The material sequenced was CD4+ or CD8+ T cells sorted from blood, taken in a trial of the OX40 agonist ivuxolimab. The rearrangement joins TRBV5-1 to TRBJ2-7, with D perhaps matching TRBD1 (5 bases). This sequence originates from an adult with an advanced solid tumor such as melanoma, head and neck, liver or kidney cancer. The CDR3 is CASSQDSVSSYEQYF. Written as DNA, the CDR3 is TGCGCCAGCAGCCAAGACAGTGTAAGCTCCTACGAGCAGTACTTC. Full variable domain (missing parts from reference TRBV5-1 and TRBJ2-7): KAGVTQTPRYLIKTRGQQVTLSCSPISGHRSVSWYQQTPGQGLQFLFEYFSETQRNKGNFPGRFSGRQFSNSRSEMNVSTLELGDSALYLCASSQDSVSSYEQYFGPGTRLTVT.